These T cell receptor beta chains were read from a single sample in a study of blood T cell repertoires in COVID-19. Libraries were prepared by immunoSEQ multiplex PCR; TCRdb keeps only in-frame clonotypes and omits some of them. The table includes about 140,000 clones, around 73% detected once. Sequencing was carried out using peripheral blood. All receptors derive from a woman in her forties or fifties with active or convalescent COVID-19. Both conserved end residues are part of each CDR3. A D gene is named only where the DNA matches it firmly. Only some rows state a clone size, as once, few, many or a class for expanded clones.

>TRBV2|14|NA|TRBJ2-1|NA
CASSDLAAYNEQFF
TGTGCCAGCAGTGATTTGGCGGCGTACAATGAGCAGTTCTTC
>TRBV10-3|14|NA|TRBJ1-1|NA
CATLPSGANTEAFF
TGTGCCACGCTACCATCAGGGGCGAACACTGAAGCTTTCTTT
>TRBV7-8|15|NA|TRBJ1-3|NA
CASSLGQGSGNTIYF
TGTGCCAGCAGCTTAGGGCAGGGATCAGGAAACACCATATATTTT
>TRBV5-4|17|TRBD2|TRBJ2-7|NA
CASSLIKLAGEVYEQYF
TGTGCCAGCAGCTTGATAAAATTAGCGGGAGAGGTCTACGAGCAGTACTTC
>TRBV7-2|17|TRBD2|TRBJ2-3|NA
CASSLVYGGGATDTQYF
TGTGCCAGCAGCTTAGTATATGGCGGGGGGGCAACAGATACGCAGTATTTT
>TRBV4-3|14|TRBD2|TRBJ2-3|NA
CASSQDRAGRTQYF
TGCGCCAGCAGCCAAGATAGAGCGGGGAGGACGCAGTATTTT
>TRBV28|15|TRBD2|TRBJ2-1|NA
CASSIGTSGSFEQFF
TGTGCCAGCAGTATCGGGACTAGCGGGAGTTTTGAGCAGTTCTTC
>TRBV4-1|17|TRBD2|TRBJ2-4|NA
CASSPSTSGGSENIQYF
TGCGCCAGCAGCCCTTCTACTAGCGGGGGTAGTGAAAACATTCAGTACTTC
>TRBV4-3|15|NA|TRBJ1-1|NA
CASSLNTGGNTEAFF
TGCGCCAGCAGCTTGAACACGGGAGGGAACACTGAAGCTTTCTTT
>TRBV7-2|15|TRBD1|TRBJ1-2|NA
CASSAQNRGQGGYTF
TGTGCCAGCAGCGCCCAAAACAGGGGACAGGGCGGCTACACCTTC
>TRBV5-4|15|TRBD1|TRBJ1-4|few
CASRRDRATNEKLFF
TGTGCCAGCAGGCGGGACAGGGCAACTAATGAAAAACTGTTTTTT
>TRBV5-1|16|TRBD1|TRBJ2-2|NA
CASSFQGASNTGELFF
TGCGCCAGCAGCTTCCAGGGGGCGTCGAACACCGGGGAGCTGTTTTTT
>TRBV6-1|13|NA|TRBJ2-3|NA
CASSEEGRYTQYF
TGTGCCAGCAGTGAAGAAGGGAGGTATACGCAGTATTTT
>TRBV24-1|13|NA|TRBJ2-3|few
CATSDYNGDTQYF
TGTGCCACCAGTGATTATAACGGAGATACGCAGTATTTT
>TRBV2|14|TRBD1|TRBJ1-2|NA
CASGTGVANYGYTF
TGTGCCAGCGGGACAGGGGTAGCTAACTATGGCTACACCTTC
>TRBV19|17|NA|TRBJ1-1|NA
CASSIDVWRVNVLGAFF
TGTGCCAGTAGTATAGATGTTTGGAGGGTAAACGTGTTGGGAGCTTTCTTT
>TRBV2|14|NA|TRBJ2-5|NA
CASSNKAVQETQYF
TGTGCCAGCAGTAACAAAGCGGTCCAAGAGACCCAGTACTTC
>TRBV29-1|11|NA|TRBJ2-7|NA
CSVAISREQYF
TGCAGCGTTGCTATCTCCCGCGAGCAGTACTTC
>TRBV12-3/TRBV12-4|11|NA|TRBJ2-3|NA
CASSFTDTQYF
TGTGCCAGCAGCTTCACAGATACGCAGTATTTT